These 28 T cell receptor beta chains were sequenced from one sample in a study of blood T cell repertoires in COVID-19 (dated by TCRdb to the early 2020s). Library construction relied on the immunoSEQ multiplex PCR assay. TCRdb retrieved this table from immuneACCESS and kept in-frame rearrangements only. Not all clones are present; in checked studies, unresolved V genes account for under half, and no reason is known for the remainder. This sample comprises some 250,000 clones, 81% of them detected only once. Less than 3% of the sample lies in the top ten. The sample consisted of peripheral blood. The receptor set was obtained from an older woman with active or convalescent COVID-19.

J is TRBJ1-1 and V is TRBV10-3; D unclear. This CDR3 is 16 amino acids long. V was trimmed by 6 bases and J by 7 bases, leaving 24 bases between them. Germline V CDR1 and CDR2: ENHRY, SYGVKD. The CDR3 sequence: CAISPTAPGVIDEAFF. The CDR3 nucleotides read TGTGCCATCAGCCCTACTGCGCCCGGGGTAATAGATGAAGCTTTCTTT.

The rearrangement joins TRBV5-6 to TRBJ2-7; D unclear. With 4 bases removed from V and 1 base from J, the gap between germline ends came to 15 bases. The CDR3 runs to 15 residues. Germline CDR1 reads SGHDT; CDR2 reads YYEEEE. In DNA, the CDR3 is TGTGCCAGCAGCCGTTCATTCCGGGTGTCCTACGAGCAGTACTTC. This codes for CASSRSFRVSYEQYF.

This sequence joins TRBV7-3 and TRBJ2-3, with D perhaps TRBD2 (6 bases). V was trimmed by 2 bases and J by 0 bases, leaving 6 bases between them. The germline gives CDR1 SGHTA, CDR2 FQGTGA. This CDR3 is 14 amino acids long. CDR3 protein: CASSLGTSTDTQYF. DNA of the CDR3: TGTGCCAGCAGCTTAGGGACTAGCACAGATACGCAGTATTTT.

This clone appeared once. The chain couples TRBV29-1 to TRBJ1-4, with 7 bases that match TRBD1. The J segment lost 5 bases and the V segment lost 3 bases, leaving 6 bases of the junction unmatched. Germline CDR1 and CDR2: SQVTM and ANQGSEA. There are 14 residues in the CDR3. CDR3 protein: CSVDEAGGNEKLFF. DNA of the CDR3: TGCAGCGTTGATGAGGCAGGGGGGAATGAAAAACTGTTTTTT.

The chain couples TRBV29-1 to TRBJ2-2; D remains unclear. V lost 5 bases and J 6 bases, leaving 10 bases between the germline ends. The germline gives CDR1 SQVTM, CDR2 ANQGSEA. The CDR3 is 12 residues long. This chain's CDR3 is CSVFPGSGELFF. Here the CDR3 DNA reads TGCAGCGTTTTTCCAGGATCCGGGGAGCTGTTTTTT.

In its sample, this clone was seen a few times. The chain combines TRBV2 with TRBJ2-3; 7 bases fit TRBD1. This CDR3 has 16 residues. V shed 1 base, J shed 3 bases, and the junction held 7 bases outside the gene matches. Germline V lookup: CDR1 SNHLY, CDR2 FYNNEI. The CDR3 nucleotides read TGTGCCAGCAGTGAAGGTAGGGGGCCTGGGACAGATACGCAGTATTTT. This codes for CASSEGRGPGTDTQYF.

This chain connects TRBV27 to TRBJ1-4; D possibly corresponds to TRBD1 (5 bases). The V gene lost 7 bases and the J gene lost 6 bases, with 15 bases spanning the gap. This CDR3 region has 14 residues. CDR1 MNHEY and CDR2 SMNVEV come from the germline V gene (reference sequence). For the CDR3, the DNA is TGTGCCAGCAACAAGGGGCCCCATCATGAAAAACTGTTTTTT. Its protein is CASNKGPHHEKLFF.

The chain is built from TRBV5-4 and TRBJ2-3; 9 nucleotides match TRBD2. Germline V gene lookup returns CDR1 SGHNT and CDR2 YYREEE (reference sequence). This CDR3 contains 16 residues. After removal of 4 bases from V and 2 bases from J, the junction contained 8 bases not matched to a gene. Written as DNA, the CDR3 is TGTGCCAGCAGCCCTTTAGCGGGGGCTACCACAGATACGCAGTATTTT. The encoded protein is CASSPLAGATTDTQYF.

This clone was observed at least ten times. This rearrangement joins TRBV19 to TRBJ2-2, with 7 bases matching TRBD1. V lost 7 bases, J lost 2 bases, and 7 bases stayed unmatched. Germline-derived CDR1 and CDR2 are LNHDA and SQIVND (reference sequence). The CDR3 loop spans 15 amino acids. CDR3 DNA: TGTGCCAGTAAGACTGGACAGGATAACACCGGGGAGCTGTTTTTT. It encodes CASKTGQDNTGELFF.

The chain links TRBV5-5 to TRBJ2-2; 9 positions match TRBD1. After removal of 3 bases from V and 5 bases from J, the junction contained 2 bases not matched to a gene. The germline gives CDR1 SGHKS, CDR2 YYEKEE (reference sequence). The CDR3 runs 14 residues. The CDR3 is CASSSGQGTGELFF. The DNA of the CDR3 is TGTGCCAGCAGCTCGGGACAGGGTACCGGGGAGCTGTTTTTT.

This chain uses TRBV11-3 with TRBJ2-7; 7 bases line up with TRBD1. The CDR3 consists of 14 residues. The trim removed 9 bases at V and 2 bases at J, leaving 10 bases unmatched. The germline V gene encodes CDR1 SGHNT and CDR2 YENEEA. CDR3 sequence: CARGPSQGAYEQYF. The CDR3 bases are TGTGCCAGAGGACCCTCCCAGGGGGCCTACGAGCAGTACTTC.

This sequence joins TRBV4-1 and TRBJ1-2, with D uncertain. CDR1 and CDR2 from the germline V gene are MGHRA and YSYEKL. This CDR3 is built from 14 residues. V lost 3 bases, J lost 6 bases, and 14 bases lay in between. CDR3 region: CASSHTPGSHGYTF. CDR3 nucleotide sequence: TGCGCCAGCAGCCACACGCCGGGTAGCCATGGCTACACCTTC.

The chain couples TRBV28 to TRBJ1-2; 8 bases agree with TRBD1. After removal of 0 bases from V and 4 bases from J, the junction contained 10 bases not matched to a gene. The germline V gene has CDR1 MDHEN and CDR2 SYDVKM. CDR3 size: 17 residues. DNA of the CDR3: TGTGCCAGCAGTTTATGGGTTATCGGACAGGGAAGCTATGGCTACACCTTC. Its protein is CASSLWVIGQGSYGYTF.

This chain joins TRBV7-2 and TRBJ2-7; 8 bases align to TRBD2. V shed 4 bases and J 0 bases; nucleotides not matched to a gene: 8. Germline assignment: CDR1 SGHTA and CDR2 FQGNSA. The CDR3 loop spans 16 amino acids. CDR3 DNA sequence: TGTGCCAGCAGCTCGGGCGGGGGGTGGAGCTCCTACGAGCAGTACTTC. It translates to CASSSGGGWSSYEQYF. Full variable domain (outside the CDR3, taken from reference TRBV7-2 and TRBJ2-7): GAGVSQSPSNKVTEKGKDVELRCDPISGHTALYWYRQSLGQGLEFLIYFQGNSAPDKSGLPSDRFSAERTGGSVSTLTIQRTQQEDSAVYLCASSSGGGWSSYEQYFGPGTRLTVT.

The rearrangement links TRBV1 to TRBJ2-2; the listed D gene, TRBD1, was not tested against the DNA. TRBV1 is shown as a pseudogene. This CDR3 has 17 amino acids. DNA of the CDR3: TGCACCAGCAGCCGCGGGACAGGGAGAGGCCTCACCGGGGAGCTGTTTTTT. Protein product: CTSSRGTGRGLTGELFF.

This chain connects TRBV3-1 (or the pseudogene TRBV3-2) to TRBJ2-5, with 11 nucleotides matching TRBD2. In germline, CDR1 is LGHDT, CDR2 YNNKEL (reference sequence). This CDR3 contains 15 residues. V was clipped by 1 base and J by 6 bases; unmatched bases: 4. CDR3 amino acids: CASSQASGGTKTQYF. In nucleotides, the CDR3 is TGTGCCAGCAGCCAAGCTAGCGGGGGGACGAAGACCCAGTACTTC.

This sequence joins TRBV11-2 and TRBJ2-2; D is undetermined. This CDR3 is 16 amino acids long. Trimming stripped 8 bases from V and 2 bases from J, with 18 bases between. The germline V gene has CDR1 SGHAT and CDR2 FQNNGV. The CDR3 sequence is CASAPSSLLNTGELFF. As DNA, the CDR3 is TGTGCCAGCGCACCGAGCTCACTTCTCAACACCGGGGAGCTGTTTTTT.

This sequence joins TRBV20-1 and TRBJ2-3, with TRBD1 as a possible D gene (7 bases). V lost 3 bases and J lost 3, with 16 bases in between. The CDR3 length is 15 residues. Looked up from germline, CDR1 is DFQATT and CDR2 is SNEGSKA (reference sequence). DNA for the CDR3: TGCAGTGCTAGTCCCAGGGGGGCTTGGACAGATACGCAGTATTTT. It yields the protein CSASPRGAWTDTQYF.

The rearrangement links TRBV4-2 to TRBJ1-5, with a weak D call TRBD1 (5 bases). The CDR3 contains 16 residues. Germline CDR1 reads LGHNA; CDR2 reads YNFKEQ. The V end was cut by 1 base, the J end by 9 bases, with 19 bases between. CDR3 amino acids: CASSQVGGAWRWPQHF. The CDR3 bases are TGTGCCAGCAGCCAAGTCGGGGGAGCTTGGAGATGGCCCCAGCATTTT.

The rearrangement joins TRBV6-5 to TRBJ1-1; 8 positions match TRBD1. The V and J ends lost 6 bases and 1 base, in that order; junction bases with no gene match: 7. CDR1 and CDR2 from the germline V gene are MNHEY and SVGAGI. The CDR3 sequence is 15 residues long. The CDR3: CASRIRGRGNTEAFF. CDR3 DNA sequence: TGTGCCAGCAGGATCAGGGGGCGCGGGAACACTGAAGCTTTCTTT.

This clone showed up just a few times. The V call is TRBV7-3, the J call TRBJ2-3, with 7 bases identical to TRBD1. Germline CDR1 SGHTA, CDR2 FQGTGA. The CDR3 loop spans 14 amino acids. The V segment lost 5 bases and the J segment 6 bases; nucleotides outside the gene matches: 8. CDR3 nucleotide sequence: TGTGCCAGCAGCCGCGAACCGACAGGGGATACGCAGTATTTT. As protein: CASSREPTGDTQYF.

This clone was detected once. The chain couples TRBV30 to TRBJ2-5; 7 positions agree with TRBD2. The CDR3 contains 14 residues. Losses at the gene ends were 1 base for V and 4 bases for J; bases not matched to a gene: 6. In germline, CDR1 is GTSNPN, CDR2 SVGIG (reference sequence). The CDR3 protein is CAWSALGRRETQYF. CDR3 coding DNA: TGTGCCTGGAGTGCACTCGGGAGGCGAGAGACCCAGTACTTC.

The V and J genes are TRBV11-3 and TRBJ2-7; D gene uncertain. CDR3 length: 13 amino acids. Germline assignment: CDR1 SGHNT and CDR2 YENEEA. V dropped 3 bases and J dropped 2 bases, with 8 bases sitting between them. The CDR3 sequence: CASSFAPAYEQYF. CDR3 sequence (DNA): TGTGCCAGCAGCTTCGCTCCAGCCTACGAGCAGTACTTC.

The V call is TRBV6-1, the J call TRBJ1-1; no clear D gene. This CDR3 region has 14 residues. Germline CDR1 is MNHNS and CDR2 is SASEGT. Trimming took off 3 bases at V and 6 bases at J, with 14 bases between the two ends. The CDR3 DNA is TGTGCCAGCAGTGACGCGGGGAGGAGGGCTGAAGCTTTCTTT. Its protein product is CASSDAGRRAEAFF.

V and J are TRBV9 and TRBJ2-2; 9 positions agree with TRBD2. Germline CDR1 and CDR2: SGDLS and YYNGEE. The CDR3 extends over 17 amino acids. Trimming took 4 bases from V and 6 from J; bases not matched to a gene: 13. The CDR3 is CASSPRLAGAVPGELFF. The CDR3 DNA follows: TGTGCCAGCAGCCCTCGGTTAGCGGGGGCTGTCCCCGGGGAGCTGTTTTTT.

The chain is built from TRBV2 and TRBJ1-5; D is undetermined. V lost 4 bases to trimming and J lost 6 bases, with 16 bases between them. The CDR3 totals 15 residues. Looked up from germline, CDR1 is SNHLY and CDR2 is FYNNEI. The CDR3 protein is CASSGGPGSGQPQHF. Here the CDR3 DNA reads TGTGCCAGCAGTGGTGGACCGGGGAGCGGTCAGCCCCAGCATTTT.

The V and J genes are TRBV7-2 and TRBJ2-5; D is perhaps TRBD2 (6 bases). V gave up 6 bases and J gave up 5 bases, with 19 bases separating them. Germline values: CDR1 SGHTA, CDR2 FQGNSA. This CDR3 is 15 amino acids long. DNA for the CDR3: TGTGCCAGCAGTTCCCTCGGGACCGCGGGGGAGACCCAGTACTTC. It codes for CASSSLGTAGETQYF.

The V and J genes are TRBV6-2 or TRBV6-3 and TRBJ1-2, with D possibly matching TRBD1 (5 bases). The V end lost 0 bases, the J end lost 5 bases, and 10 bases lay between the germline ends. The germline V gene has CDR1 MNHEY and CDR2 SVGEGT. This CDR3 spans 14 amino acids. For the CDR3, the DNA is TGTGCCAGCAGTTACTCGCAGGGAGGGTATGGCTACACCTTC. As protein: CASSYSQGGYGYTF.